Shown below are 30 T cell receptor beta chains from a single sample sequenced in a study of CD8 T cells in ankylosing spondylitis. One entry per CDR3 protein results from TCRdb running MiXCR on the 5' RACE reads. The repertoire holds more than 110,000 distinct CDR3 sequences, with 7% to 10% as singletons. Input material: synovial fluid, either unsorted or a sorted T cell fraction (not recorded which). The receptors derive from a male donor with ankylosing spondylitis.

This clonotype was counted a few times. The chain employs TRBV20-1 and TRBJ2-5; 8 nucleotides align to TRBD2. Germline CDR1 is DFQATT and CDR2 is SNEGSKA (reference sequence). After removal of 1 base from V and 5 bases from J, the junction contained 9 bases not matched to a gene. This CDR3 has 15 amino acids. The CDR3 spells CSARGVAGLGETQYF. CDR3 DNA sequence: TGCAGTGCTAGAGGTGTAGCGGGGCTCGGGGAGACCCAGTACTTC.

The rearrangement links TRBV21-1 to TRBJ2-3; TRBD1 is taken as the D call from the table, unchecked against the DNA. TRBV21-1 is a pseudogene. The CDR3 is 17 amino acids. CDR3 residues: CASSPGQGNKGADTQYF. The CDR3 nucleotides read TGTGCCAGCAGCCCAGGACAGGGAAACAAGGGGGCAGATACGCAGTATTTT.

CDR3 in amino acids: CASSWDGQGLYSPLHF. The CDR3 bases are TGCGCCAGCAGCTGGGACGGGCAGGGGCTCTATTCACCCCTCCACTTT. The chain combines TRBV5-1 with TRBJ1-6; D might be TRBD1 (6 bases). Germline CDR1 SGHRS, CDR2 YFSETQ. CDR3 size: 16 residues. Trimming stripped 3 bases from V and 8 bases from J, with 18 bases between.

The sample holds many counts of this clonotype. The genes are TRBV12-3 or TRBV12-4 and TRBJ1-1; a weak D match, TRBD1 (6 bases). Trimming shortened V by 6 bases and J by 1 base, and 15 bases separated the two germline ends. There are 15 residues in the CDR3. CDR3 protein: CASRRRQARNTEAFF. As DNA, the CDR3 is TGTGCCAGCAGACGTAGACAGGCCAGGAACACTGAAGCTTTCTTT.

The chain uses TRBV5-1 and TRBJ1-1, with unresolved D. V was shortened by 3 bases and J by 1 base, with 7 bases between the two germline ends. Germline V gives CDR1 SGHRS, CDR2 YFSETQ. The length of the CDR3 is 13 residues. The CDR3 here is CASSYLENTEAFF. The CDR3 nucleotides read TGCGCCAGCAGCTACCTGGAGAACACTGAAGCTTTCTTT.

This clonotype showed up just a few times. This chain connects TRBV24-1 to TRBJ1-2, with D possibly TRBD1 on 6 matching bases. The CDR3 totals 15 residues. V lost 2 bases and J lost 6, with 15 bases in between. The V gene's germline CDR1 is KGHDR and CDR2 SFDVKD. The DNA for the CDR3 is TGTGCCACCAGTGATTCACGGCAGGGGACCAATGGCTACACCTTC. Its protein product is CATSDSRQGTNGYTF.

This chain links TRBV9 with TRBJ1-3; D might be TRBD1 (5 bases). V was pared by 2 bases and J by 1 base, with 13 bases between. The CDR3 runs to 16 residues. CDR1 and CDR2 from the germline V gene are SGDLS and YYNGEE. In nucleotides, the CDR3 is TGTGCCAGCAGCGTCCTAACAGGCCTTTCTGGAAACACCATATATTTT. Translation gives CASSVLTGLSGNTIYF.

This clonotype occurred many times. This CDR3 reads CATSDLHTTDTQYF. The CDR3 DNA sequence: TGTGCCACCAGTGATTTGCATACCACAGATACGCAGTATTTT. The V gene is TRBV24-1, the J gene TRBJ2-3; D not certain. The CDR3 has 14 residues. The V gene's germline CDR1 is KGHDR and CDR2 SFDVKD. The V gene lost 0 bases and the J gene lost 2 bases, with 5 bases spanning the gap.

This clonotype occurred a few times. The gene calls are TRBV12-3 or TRBV12-4 and TRBJ1-6; D gene unclear. The length of the CDR3 is 14 residues. Trimming removed 1 base from V and 10 bases from J, with 11 bases in between. CDR3: CASSLGRSNSPLHF. Written as DNA, the CDR3 is TGTGCCAGCAGTTTAGGGCGGAGCAACTCACCCCTCCACTTT.

This clonotype was detected ten times or more. CDR3 region: CASSLAEKRGLPDTQYF. The CDR3, as DNA: TGTGCCAGCAGCTTGGCCGAGAAGCGGGGGCTTCCAGATACGCAGTATTTT. V gene TRBV5-6 combines with J gene TRBJ2-3, with 8 bases identical to TRBD2. Germline CDR1 SGHDT, CDR2 YYEEEE. V gave up 0 bases and J gave up 4 bases; unmatched junction bases: 10. This CDR3 has 17 amino acids.

This clonotype showed up many times. This chain joins TRBV20-1 and TRBJ1-1; D not certain. Germline lookup yields CDR1 DFQATT and CDR2 SNEGSKA (reference sequence). V lost 6 bases, J lost 0 bases, and 17 bases lay in between. The CDR3 sequence is 15 residues long. For the CDR3, the DNA is TGCAGTGCCCGCCAACCGGCGACCTTGAACACTGAAGCTTTCTTT. Protein: CSARQPATLNTEAFF.

This clonotype was detected ten times or more. This chain joins TRBV24-1 and TRBJ2-1, with D possibly being TRBD2 (7 bases). There are 16 residues in the CDR3. Germline CDR1 KGHDR, CDR2 SFDVKD. The V end was cut by 0 bases, the J end by 5 bases, with 13 bases between. The CDR3 bases are TGTGCCACCAGTGATTTGAGGGGGGGCATCGACAATGAGCAGTTCTTC. Residues: CATSDLRGGIDNEQFF.

This rearrangement joins TRBV19 to TRBJ2-1, with 8 bases that match TRBD1. In germline, CDR1 is LNHDA, CDR2 SQIVND (reference sequence). CDR3 length equals 16 residues. Losses at the gene ends were 4 bases for V and 0 bases for J; bases not matched to a gene: 5. The CDR3 bases are TGTGCCAGTAGTACCCGGACAGGGAGCTCCTACAATGAGCAGTTCTTC. Translated, it gives CASSTRTGSSYNEQFF.

The rearrangement links TRBV7-8 to TRBJ2-2, with 7 bases matching TRBD2. This CDR3 has 16 residues. Germline V lookup: CDR1 SGHVS, CDR2 FQNEAQ. The V and J ends lost 2 bases and 4 bases, in that order; junction bases with no gene match: 7. The CDR3 nucleotides are TGTGCCAGCAGCTTATGGCTAGCGGAAGTCACCGGGGAGCTGTTTTTT. Its translation is CASSLWLAEVTGELFF.

CDR3 sequence reads: CASSLTSGTGGRETQYF. The CDR3 DNA reads TGCGCCAGCAGCCTCACTTCCGGGACAGGGGGCCGGGAGACCCAGTACTTC. J is TRBJ2-5 and V is TRBV4-1, with 12 bases that match TRBD1. Germline trimming cut 4 bases from V and 5 bases from J; bases unmatched to any gene: 11. This CDR3 has 17 amino acids. Per germline, CDR1 MGHRA and CDR2 YSYEKL.

This clonotype was seen more than once but under ten times. The chain employs TRBV6-4 and TRBJ2-6; D not resolved. The CDR3 has 13 residues. The V and J ends lost 0 bases and 12 bases respectively, with 9 bases between them. Per germline, CDR1 MRHNA and CDR2 SNTAGT. CDR3 loop: CASSDSNTGVLTF. Here the CDR3 DNA reads TGTGCCAGCAGTGACTCCAACACGGGCGTCCTGACTTTC.

In its sample, this clonotype was seen many times. The chain links TRBV6-2 or TRBV6-3 to TRBJ2-7, with no clear D. In germline, CDR1 is MNHEY, CDR2 SVGEGT. Trimming took off 8 bases at V and 3 bases at J, with 5 bases between the two ends. The CDR3 is made up of 10 amino acids. The DNA for the CDR3 is TGTGCCAGCGGGGACTACGAGCAGTACTTC. Amino acid sequence: CASGDYEQYF.

This clonotype was seen more than once but under ten times. This sequence joins TRBV27 and TRBJ1-1; 7 positions match TRBD1. Germline V gene lookup returns CDR1 MNHEY and CDR2 SMNVEV (reference sequence). Germline trimming cut 5 bases from V and 10 bases from J; bases unmatched to any gene: 13. The CDR3 is 14 amino acids. The CDR3 sequence is CASSGNHRGLTAFF. DNA of the CDR3: TGTGCCAGCAGTGGAAACCACAGGGGCCTGACAGCTTTCTTT.

This clonotype has ten or more counts. The chain has TRBV5-5 and TRBJ2-5, with 9 positions matching TRBD1. CDR1 is SGHKS and CDR2 is YYEKEE in the germline V gene (reference sequence). The CDR3 spans 14 residues. The ends lost 2 bases at V and 5 bases at J; junction bases unmatched: 4. The DNA of the CDR3 is TGTGCCAGCAGCTTACGGACAGGGGAGGAGACCCAGTACTTC. Translating gives CASSLRTGEETQYF.

This chain joins TRBV24-1 and TRBJ2-1, with unresolved D. The germline V gene encodes CDR1 KGHDR and CDR2 SFDVKD. V lost 4 bases and J 3 bases, leaving 3 bases between the germline ends. The CDR3 totals 12 residues. CDR3 DNA sequence: TGTGCCACCAGTGACAACTACAATGAGCAGTTCTTC. This sequence encodes CATSDNYNEQFF.

In its sample, this clonotype was seen a few times. This chain connects TRBV18 to TRBJ1-2, with D perhaps matching TRBD1 (5 bases). In germline, CDR1 is KGHSH, CDR2 LQKENI. The CDR3 is 13 residues long. The germline V and J ends were trimmed by 3 bases and 6 bases, with 11 bases remaining between them. The CDR3 spells CASSPGRGDGYTF. CDR3 bases: TGTGCCAGCTCACCTGGAAGAGGGGATGGCTACACCTTC.

This clonotype was seen ten or more times. The chain combines TRBV11-2 with TRBJ1-6; D remains ambiguous. Trimming took off 5 bases at V and 7 bases at J, with 9 bases between the two ends. The CDR3 consists of 13 residues. Germline CDR1 is SGHAT and CDR2 is FQNNGV. The CDR3 DNA is TGTGCCAGCAGCCCCCATAGCAATTCACCCCTCCACTTT. Residues: CASSPHSNSPLHF. Based on the CDR3 plus reference TRBV11-2 and TRBJ1-6, the full variable domain is EAGVAQSPRYKIIEKRQSVAFWCNPISGHATLYWYQQILGQGPKLLIQFQNNGVVDDSQLPKDRFSAERLKGVDSTLKIQPAKLEDSAVYLCASSPHSNSPLHFGNGTRLTVT.

The rearrangement joins TRBV18 to TRBJ2-2, with D unclear. This CDR3 contains 14 residues. V was clipped by 3 bases and J by 4 bases, with 9 bases between them. CDR1 is KGHSH and CDR2 is LQKENI in the germline V gene. The CDR3 sequence: CASSPRLSTGELFF. The CDR3 DNA reads as TGTGCCAGCTCACCCCGTTTAAGCACCGGGGAGCTGTTTTTT.

The chain recombines TRBV7-2 with TRBJ1-6; unclear D gene. The ends were cut back, 2 bases at V and 6 bases at J, with 8 bases in the middle. The CDR3 runs to 14 residues. Germline V gene lookup returns CDR1 SGHTA and CDR2 FQGNSA. CDR3 nucleotides: TGTGCCAGCAGCTTAAGGTTCTCTAATTCACCCCTCCACTTT. Residues: CASSLRFSNSPLHF.

This clonotype was detected only a few times. The chain couples TRBV27 to TRBJ2-1, with TRBD1 identical over 8 bases. Germline values: CDR1 MNHEY, CDR2 SMNVEV (reference sequence). The CDR3 loop spans 15 amino acids. Trimming took 6 bases from V and 7 from J; bases not matched to a gene: 11. CDR3 amino acids: CASRADRGMWNEQFF. As DNA, the CDR3 is TGTGCCAGCAGAGCCGACAGGGGAATGTGGAATGAGCAGTTCTTC.

V and J are TRBV28 and TRBJ2-2; 7 bases are a match to TRBD1. CDR3 length: 14 residues. Per the germline V gene, CDR1 is MDHEN and CDR2 is SYDVKM. Unmatched junction bases numbered 3, after V lost 4 bases and J lost 4 bases. DNA of the CDR3: TGTGCCAGCAGTTCAAGGGACAGCACCGGGGAGCTGTTTTTT. Its protein is CASSSRDSTGELFF.

The table lists this clonotype with many counts. V is TRBV7-2 and J is TRBJ1-2; D gene ambiguous. CDR1 is SGHTA and CDR2 is FQGNSA in the germline V gene. Deletions cut 1 base from V and 6 bases from J, with 12 bases between. The CDR3 extends over 14 amino acids. The CDR3 DNA sequence: TGTGCCAGCAGCTTAGGTTTAGGGAGGGATGGCTACACCTTC. Protein sequence: CASSLGLGRDGYTF.

There are many counts of this clonotype. The chain recombines TRBV28 with TRBJ1-5, with D uncertain. Germline lookup yields CDR1 MDHEN and CDR2 SYDVKM. The CDR3 has 14 residues. Trimming shortened V by 6 bases and J by 13 bases, and 22 bases separated the two germline ends. This CDR3 reads CASRSRTWRSKQHF. The CDR3 nucleotides are TGTGCCAGCAGGTCCCGAACGTGGCGGTCAAAGCAGCATTTT.

This clonotype was recorded at least ten times. The chain uses TRBV28 and TRBJ2-4; D is perhaps TRBD1 or TRBD2 (7 bases each). The CDR3 is 16 amino acids. CDR1 MDHEN and CDR2 SYDVKM come from the germline V gene. V lost 7 bases and J 2 bases, leaving 18 bases between the germline ends. The CDR3 loop reads CASTGDYRGPKNIQYF. The CDR3 coding sequence is TGTGCCAGCACCGGGGACTACAGGGGTCCCAAAAACATTCAGTACTTC.

This clonotype has more than one count but fewer than ten. V is TRBV20-1 and J is TRBJ1-1, with TRBD1 matching over 7 bases. The CDR3 runs 13 residues. Germline CDR1 and CDR2: DFQATT and SNEGSKA (reference sequence). J lost 8 bases, V lost 2 bases, and 8 bases had no gene match. The CDR3 region has the DNA TGCAGTGCTAGAACCTACAGGGGAATAGAAGCTTTCTTT. This gives the protein CSARTYRGIEAFF.